Below are 26 T cell receptor beta chains sequenced from a single sample in a study of OX40 agonist ivuxolimab in advanced cancers. Sequencing was performed with immunoSEQ multiplex PCR; in TCRdb, only in-frame clones are kept and a portion is missing. The data contain nearly 110,000 clones, 85% to 95% of them singletons. This material consisted of CD4+ or CD8+ T cells sorted from blood, taken in a trial of the OX40 agonist ivuxolimab. These TCRs come from an adult with an advanced solid tumor such as melanoma, head and neck, liver or kidney cancer.

The J gene is TRBJ2-1, the V gene TRBV5-8; 7 bases align to TRBD2. V dropped 1 base and J dropped 0; count of bases not matched to a gene: 10. Germline V gene lookup returns CDR1 SGHTS and CDR2 YDEGEE. CDR3 length: 18 residues. CDR3: CASSLIWLAGASYNEQFF. CDR3 DNA sequence: TGTGCCAGCAGCTTGATATGGTTGGCGGGAGCCTCCTACAATGAGCAGTTCTTC.

The rearrangement joins TRBV30 to TRBJ2-7, with D possibly being TRBD1 (5 bases). The ends were cut back, 0 bases at V and 2 bases at J, with 8 bases in the middle. This CDR3 is built from 13 residues. Germline CDR1 is GTSNPN and CDR2 is SVGIG (reference sequence). CDR3 residues: CAWSVGATYEQYF. The DNA of the CDR3 is TGTGCCTGGAGTGTTGGGGCGACCTACGAGCAGTACTTC.

The rearrangement joins TRBV7-3 to TRBJ2-3; 7 bases map to TRBD1. V lost 5 bases to trimming and J lost 0 bases; unmatched junction nucleotides: 2. CDR3 size: 14 residues. Germline CDR1 and CDR2: SGHTA and FQGTGA. The CDR3: CASSPGQSTDTQYF. The CDR3, as DNA: TGTGCCAGCAGCCCGGGACAGAGCACAGATACGCAGTATTTT.

The V call is TRBV5-4, the J call TRBJ2-1; D tentatively fits TRBD1 or TRBD2 (5 bases each). Germline CDR1 reads SGHNT; CDR2 reads YYREEE (reference sequence). Trimming stripped 6 bases from V and 9 bases from J, with 19 bases between. The CDR3 is made up of 14 amino acids. The CDR3 sequence is CASTRAGGHSEQFF. CDR3 in DNA: TGTGCCAGCACCCGGGCTGGGGGTCATAGTGAGCAGTTCTTC.

The CDR3, as DNA: TGTGCCAGCAGCTGGCAGGGCTACGAGCAGTACTTC. Amino acid sequence: CASSWQGYEQYF. The chain combines TRBV5-4 with TRBJ2-7; possibly TRBD1 for D (5 bases). Trimming stripped 3 bases from V and 3 bases from J, with 7 bases between. CDR1 and CDR2 from the germline V gene are SGHNT and YYREEE (reference sequence). There are 12 residues in the CDR3.

The V call is TRBV19, the J call TRBJ2-2, with D unresolved. This CDR3 comprises 14 residues. Germline CDR1 reads LNHDA; CDR2 reads SQIVND (reference sequence). The ends were cut back, 6 bases at V and 0 bases at J, with 8 bases in the middle. Here the CDR3 reads CASRTRSNTGELFF. Written as DNA, the CDR3 is TGTGCCAGTAGAACCAGATCGAACACCGGGGAGCTGTTTTTT.

Remarks on this clone: This may stem from a read error, because a much larger clone lies one nucleotide away. The chain is built from TRBV25-1 and TRBJ2-5, with a tentative D call TRBD1 (5 bases). The germline V and J ends were trimmed by 10 bases and 3 bases, with 30 bases remaining between them. Germline V gene sequence: CDR1 MGHDK, CDR2 SYGVNS. This CDR3 is built from 18 residues. The CDR3 region is CANSSPTGARVIEETQYF. The CDR3 coding sequence is TGTGCCAACAGCTCCCCCACAGGAGCTAGGGTGATTGAAGAGACCCAGTACTTC.

This rearrangement joins TRBV11-3 to TRBJ2-7; D is perhaps TRBD1 (5 bases). The V end lost 1 base, the J end lost 3 bases, and 10 bases lay between the germline ends. This CDR3 region has 14 residues. Germline-derived CDR1 and CDR2 are SGHNT and YENEEA. In DNA form, the CDR3 reads TGTGCCAGCAGCTTAGCCCAGGGATTCTACGAGCAGTACTTC. Translating it yields CASSLAQGFYEQYF. Variable domain in full (rest from reference TRBV11-3 and TRBJ2-7): EAGVVQSPRYKIIEKKQPVAFWCNPISGHNTLYWYLQNLGQGPELLIRYENEEAVDDSQLPKDRFSAERLKGVDSTLKIQPAELGDSAVYLCASSLAQGFYEQYFGPGTRLTVT.

The CDR3 spells CASSVEGSGSYEQYF. DNA for the CDR3: TGTGCCAGCAGCGTAGAAGGAAGCGGGAGCTACGAGCAGTACTTC. The chain uses TRBV9 and TRBJ2-7, with 8 bases aligning to TRBD2. CDR1 and CDR2 (germline): SGDLS, YYNGEE. Unmatched junction bases numbered 5, after V lost 0 bases and J lost 3 bases. The length of the CDR3 is 15 residues.

The V gene is TRBV19, the J gene TRBJ1-5, with 9 bases identical to TRBD1. The CDR3 runs to 13 residues. V gave up 8 bases and J gave up 4 bases; unmatched junction bases: 3. Per germline, CDR1 LNHDA and CDR2 SQIVND (reference sequence). CDR3 protein: CASFGTGNQPQHF. The CDR3 bases are TGTGCCAGTTTTGGGACAGGGAATCAGCCCCAGCATTTT.

As regards this clone: The junction departs from germline at one end; a sequencing error may be responsible. The V gene is TRBV2, the J gene TRBJ1-2; a weak D match, TRBD1 (6 bases). This CDR3 has 12 residues. Germline CDR1 SNHLY, CDR2 FYNNEI. The CDR3 DNA reads as TGTGCCAGCAGCTTAAACCAGGGGAAAAGCTTATTC. Translated: CASSLNQGKSLF.

This chain uses TRBV19 with TRBJ1-1; D unclear. There are 14 residues in the CDR3. V shed 3 bases and J shed 6 bases, with 14 bases lying between them. Per germline, CDR1 LNHDA and CDR2 SQIVND (reference sequence). CDR3 amino acids: CASSILVTTPEAFF. As DNA, the CDR3 is TGTGCCAGTAGTATCCTGGTGACTACCCCTGAAGCTTTCTTT.

This chain uses TRBV5-8 with TRBJ2-7, with a tentative D call TRBD1 (6 bases). Germline V gene sequence: CDR1 SGHTS, CDR2 YDEGEE. V shed 4 bases and J shed 12 bases, with 20 bases lying between them. The CDR3 length is 13 residues. CDR3 DNA: TGTGCCAGCAGCCCCGGGACAACGGGTACGCGGTACTTC. Translation: CASSPGTTGTRYF.

This rearrangement joins TRBV6-5 to TRBJ1-4, with D possibly TRBD1 on 5 matching bases. The length of the CDR3 is 14 residues. Germline V CDR1 and CDR2: MNHEY, SVGAGI. V lost 5 bases and J 7 bases, leaving 14 bases between the germline ends. Written as DNA, the CDR3 is TGTGCCAGCAGTACGGTTTGGGGGGGTGAAAAACTGTTTTTT. Protein product: CASSTVWGGEKLFF.

This sequence joins TRBV19 and TRBJ2-5, with 8 bases that match TRBD1. Trimming cost V 5 bases and J 5 bases; bases outside gene matches: 16. The CDR3 is 17 amino acids. Germline CDR1 reads LNHDA; CDR2 reads SQIVND (reference sequence). The CDR3 region is CASSPIRGARGRETQYF. The CDR3 DNA is TGTGCCAGTAGTCCCATCAGAGGGGCCAGGGGGCGTGAGACCCAGTACTTC. Supplemented by reference TRBV19 and TRBJ2-5, the full variable domain reads DGGITQSPKYLFRKEGQNVTLSCEQNLNHDAMYWYRQDPGQGLRLIYYSQIVNDFQKGDIAEGYSVSREKKESFPLTVTSAQKNPTAFYLCASSPIRGARGRETQYFGPGTRLLVL.

This clone was counted a single time. The chain is built from TRBV2 and TRBJ1-6, with D hard to call. The germline V gene encodes CDR1 SNHLY and CDR2 FYNNEI. This CDR3 spans 15 amino acids. V was cut by 0 bases and J by 8 bases, with 11 bases left in between. The CDR3 DNA reads TGTGCCAGCAGTGAAGCGGACCCTTTCTATTCACCCCTCCACTTT. It translates to CASSEADPFYSPLHF.

The CDR3 nucleotides are TGTGCCAGCAGTTCCGACCTAGGGGTAACCTCCTACGAGCAGTACTTC. It encodes CASSSDLGVTSYEQYF. V is TRBV27 and J is TRBJ2-7; D possibly corresponds to TRBD1 (5 bases). Germline V gene sequence: CDR1 MNHEY, CDR2 SMNVEV (reference sequence). The CDR3 totals 16 residues. Trimming stripped 4 bases from V and 0 bases from J, with 16 bases between.

This clone was observed a handful of times. The chain couples TRBV19 to TRBJ2-5, with D hard to call. The CDR3 loop spans 13 amino acids. Germline loops: CDR1 LNHDA, CDR2 SQIVND (reference sequence). The V and J ends lost 3 bases and 3 bases respectively, with 8 bases between them. DNA for the CDR3: TGTGCCAGTAGTATGAGGCGGAAAGAGACCCAGTACTTC. Translation gives CASSMRRKETQYF. The whole variable domain, remainder taken from reference TRBV19 and TRBJ2-5, is DGGITQSPKYLFRKEGQNVTLSCEQNLNHDAMYWYRQDPGQGLRLIYYSQIVNDFQKGDIAEGYSVSREKKESFPLTVTSAQKNPTAFYLCASSMRRKETQYFGPGTRLLVL.

The chain couples TRBV7-2 to TRBJ2-3; D perhaps matches TRBD2 (5 bases). Germline lookup yields CDR1 SGHTA and CDR2 FQGNSA. The CDR3 is 13 amino acids. V lost 4 bases, J lost 6 bases, and 11 bases lay in between. CDR3 protein: CASSWARRDTQYF. CDR3 nucleotide sequence: TGTGCCAGCAGCTGGGCGAGGAGGGATACGCAGTATTTT.

The chain recombines TRBV19 with TRBJ2-7; 10 bases match TRBD1. V was pared by 5 bases and J by 2 bases, with 6 bases of the junction left unmatched. CDR1 is LNHDA, CDR2 SQIVND, per germline (reference sequence). CDR3 length: 15 amino acids. CDR3 coding DNA: TGTGCCAGTAGTCTACGGACAGGGGGGCCCTACGAGCAGTACTTC. It encodes CASSLRTGGPYEQYF.

The J gene is TRBJ2-2, the V gene TRBV7-9, with no clear D. The germline V gene has CDR1 SEHNR and CDR2 FQNEAQ (reference sequence). V lost 3 bases and J 7 bases, leaving 15 bases between the germline ends. CDR3 length: 15 amino acids. DNA of the CDR3: TGTGCCAGCAGCTTTCGTGCCACCGCCGACGGGGAGCTGTTTTTT. Its protein product is CASSFRATADGELFF.

This clone was found a few times. The chain has TRBV6-1 and TRBJ1-2, with 8 bases fitting TRBD1. Looked up from germline, CDR1 is MNHNS and CDR2 is SASEGT. The CDR3 sequence is 14 residues long. V lost 6 bases, J lost 1 base, and 4 bases stayed unmatched. CDR3 DNA sequence: TGTGCCAGCAGCGACGACAGGGGTAACTATGGCTACACCTTC. Its translation: CASSDDRGNYGYTF.

This rearrangement joins TRBV11-2 to TRBJ2-1; a weak D match, TRBD2 (6 bases). V was cut by 1 base and J by 3 bases, with 13 bases left in between. Germline CDR1 and CDR2: SGHAT and FQNNGV. The CDR3 has 16 amino acids. CDR3 DNA sequence: TGTGCCAGCAGCTTAGGAGGGACTTCCTACTACAATGAGCAGTTCTTC. This translates into CASSLGGTSYYNEQFF.

The rearrangement joins TRBV5-4 to TRBJ1-1, with 8 bases matching TRBD1. The CDR3 sequence is 14 residues long. J lost 8 bases, V lost 4 bases, and 10 bases had no gene match. Germline assignment: CDR1 SGHNT and CDR2 YYREEE (reference sequence). Here the CDR3 DNA reads TGTGCCAGCAGCCCCAGGGGGCAAAGGTTGGAAGCTTTCTTT. Translating it yields CASSPRGQRLEAFF.

The chain links TRBV5-4 to TRBJ2-1; the match to TRBD2 covers 7 bases. V shed 1 base, J shed 9 bases, and the junction held 13 bases outside the gene matches. The length of the CDR3 is 16 residues. Germline-derived CDR1 and CDR2 are SGHNT and YYREEE (reference sequence). CDR3 nucleotide sequence: TGTGCCAGCAGCTTGTTAGTTTTCGGGGGGAAATCTGAGCAGTTCTTC. Encoded protein: CASSLLVFGGKSEQFF.

J is TRBJ2-7 and V is TRBV19, with TRBD2 identical over 12 bases. Germline V CDR1 and CDR2: LNHDA, SQIVND (reference sequence). V shed 5 bases and J 1 base; nucleotides not matched to a gene: 3. This CDR3 is built from 15 residues. The CDR3, as DNA: TGTGCCAGTAGTGTCGGACTAGCGGGATCCTACGAGCAGTACTTC. Protein sequence: CASSVGLAGSYEQYF.